These 2 T cell receptor beta chains originate from one sample sequenced in a study of T cell responses to AZD1222 COVID-19 vaccine. Data came from immunoSEQ multiplex PCR; TCRdb stores just in-frame clones and leaves some out. The repertoire holds approximately 94,000 clones, with about 88% as singletons. The sequenced sample was peripheral blood, obtained on day 0 of AZD1222 vaccination. These receptors originate from an adult in good health.

This rearrangement joins TRBV5-5 to TRBJ2-7; TRBD1 agrees at 7 bases. From germline, CDR1 is SGHKS and CDR2 YYEKEE (reference sequence). The CDR3 has 12 amino acids. The ends lost 7 bases at V and 1 base at J; junction bases unmatched: 2. As DNA, the CDR3 is TGTGCCAGCGGACAGGAATCCTACGAGCAGTACTTC. Its protein product is CASGQESYEQYF.

This sequence joins TRBV21-1 and TRBJ2-1; TRBD1, the D gene given by the table, was not confirmed from the DNA. TRBV21-1 is recorded as a pseudogene. The CDR3 is 19 amino acids. The CDR3 DNA is TGTGCCAGCAGCGCCCCCCTAAGAGGAGCCTCGAGACAGAGGCATGAGCAGTTCTTC. Protein product: CASSAPLRGASRQRHEQFF.